These 2 T cell receptor beta chains were all obtained from the same sample, sequenced in a study of blood T cell repertoires in COVID-19. Sequencing was performed with immunoSEQ multiplex PCR; in TCRdb, only in-frame clones are kept and a portion is missing. The sample lists about 200,000 clones, about three quarters occurring once. The source material was peripheral blood. These TCRs come from a woman aged 70-85 years with acute or convalescent COVID-19.

The CDR3 nucleotides are TGTGCCAGCAGTTTTCTCGGGACTAGCGGGGGGTACCTCAGCACAGATACGCAGTATTTT. Amino acids: CASSFLGTSGGYLSTDTQYF. V is TRBV27 and J is TRBJ2-3; 15 bases fit TRBD2. The trim removed 3 bases at V and 0 bases at J, leaving 10 bases unmatched. Germline assignment: CDR1 MNHEY and CDR2 SMNVEV (reference sequence). The CDR3 contains 20 residues.

The V call is TRBV5-5, the J call TRBJ1-2, with 7 bases that match TRBD1. The CDR3 contains 14 residues. Germline V gene sequence: CDR1 SGHKS, CDR2 YYEKEE (reference sequence). Trimming removed 6 bases from V and 5 bases from J; junction bases left unmatched: 10. The CDR3 nucleotides read TGTGCCAGCAACCTAGGGGGCGCGGGTTATGGCTACACCTTC. Amino acid sequence: CASNLGGAGYGYTF.